This TCR beta chain was obtained from a study of blood T cells in healthy people across ages. A sample-barcoded 5' primer and a J-beta primer mix were used in a second PCR of roughly 7 to 12 cycles. MiXCR, run by TCRdb on the 5' RACE reads, gives a single entry per CDR3 protein. The data show around 580,000 distinct CDR3 sequences, with roughly 48% seen just once and approximately 25% held by the top ten. Each donor supplied approximately 10 milliliters of peripheral blood. As regards this clonotype: The antigen remains unidentified.

Deletions cut 2 bases from V and 4 bases from J, with 15 bases between. CDR3 size: 16 residues. Germline CDR1 and CDR2: MNHEY and SMNVEV (reference sequence). Notes on the study in general: Estimated diversity that came from one million T cells was considered an underestimate. Donors of long life had a larger count of naive CD4+ cells and greater diversity than aged donors.

The chain employs TRBV27 and TRBJ2-1; perhaps TRBD1 as D (6 bases). The sequenced sample was blood. This TCR was recovered from a man aged 80 or over in good health. The CDR3 DNA reads as TGTGCCAGCAGTTTAAGTCGCAGGGGCGGATACAATGAGCAGTTCTTC. Residues: CASSLSRRGGYNEQFF.